Following are 14 T cell receptor beta chains from one sample sequenced in a study of blood T cell repertoires in COVID-19. The assay was immunoSEQ multiplex PCR, and TCRdb's table has in-frame clones only and misses some. The sample holds 230,000 or so clones; 85% to 90% are singletons and the top ten take 14% to 15%. The sequencing input was PBMCs or T cells enriched from blood (not recorded which). These receptors were obtained from a woman in her 50s with acute COVID-19.

The V gene is TRBV18, the J gene TRBJ1-1, with a possible D match to TRBD1 (5 bases). Germline V gene data show CDR1 as KGHSH and CDR2 as LQKENI. CDR3 length equals 17 residues. The ends were cut back, 3 bases at V and 1 base at J, with 18 bases in the middle. The CDR3, as DNA: TGTGCCAGCTCACCGGCCGTCCCTGTGGGGGGGAACACTGAAGCTTTCTTT. As protein: CASSPAVPVGGNTEAFF.

The chain uses TRBV12-5 and TRBJ2-5; 13 bases agree with TRBD2. Germline V CDR1 and CDR2: LGHNT, FRNRAP. Trimming removed 6 bases from V and 5 bases from J; junction bases left unmatched: 6. The CDR3 runs to 15 residues. DNA for the CDR3: TGTGCTAGTGGACCTGGACTAGCGGGAGTCGAGACCCAGTACTTC. Protein: CASGPGLAGVETQYF.

As concerns this clone: The sample contains more than one DNA sequence encoding this CDR3. This chain connects TRBV6-5 to TRBJ1-3; TRBD1 agrees at 8 bases. The CDR3 is made up of 14 amino acids. CDR1 is MNHEY, CDR2 SVGAGI, per germline. Trimming took 6 bases from V and 1 from J; bases not matched to a gene: 2. DNA of the CDR3: TGTGCCAGCAGGAGGACAGGGTCTGGAAACACCATATATTTT. It codes for CASRRTGSGNTIYF.

The CDR3 loop reads CASSPRTGTYEQYF. The DNA for the CDR3 is TGTGCCAGCAGCCCTCGGACGGGAACCTACGAGCAGTACTTC. This rearrangement joins TRBV7-2 to TRBJ2-7; tentatively, D is TRBD2 (5 bases). This CDR3 is 14 amino acids long. V was clipped by 5 bases and J by 2 bases, with 13 bases between them. Germline assignment: CDR1 SGHTA and CDR2 FQGNSA.

V gene TRBV7-3 combines with J gene TRBJ2-1, with 10 bases lining up with TRBD1. V was pared by 3 bases and J by 9 bases, with 14 bases of the junction left unmatched. This CDR3 is 17 amino acids long. Germline V gene sequence: CDR1 SGHTA, CDR2 FQGTGA. Here the CDR3 DNA reads TGTGCCAGCAGCTTCCAATCTCGGGACAGGGGTAGGGGTGAGCAGTTCTTC. As protein: CASSFQSRDRGRGEQFF. Full variable domain (outside the CDR3, taken from reference TRBV7-3 and TRBJ2-1): GAGVSQTPSNKVTEKGKYVELRCDPISGHTALYWYRQSLGQGPEFLIYFQGTGAADDSGLPNDRFFAVRPEGSVSTLKIQRTERGDSAVYLCASSFQSRDRGRGEQFFGPGTRLTVL.

The chain couples TRBV4-2 to TRBJ2-1; 13 nucleotides agree with TRBD2. The J segment lost 9 bases and the V segment lost 2 bases, leaving 7 bases of the junction unmatched. CDR1 is LGHNA and CDR2 is YNFKEQ in the germline V gene. CDR3 length: 16 amino acids. CDR3 bases: TGTGCCAGCAGCCAACGGACTAGCGGGAGCTCTGGTGAGCAGTTCTTC. This gives the protein CASSQRTSGSSGEQFF.

The V call is TRBV28, the J call TRBJ2-1, with D perhaps TRBD2 (6 bases). There are 15 residues in the CDR3. Germline loops: CDR1 MDHEN, CDR2 SYDVKM. V lost 10 bases and J lost 0, with 16 bases in between. The CDR3 bases are TGTGCCACCGACCCACGGGAGAGCTCCTACAATGAGCAGTTCTTC. Translating it yields CATDPRESSYNEQFF.

The chain joins TRBV28 to TRBJ1-6; 7 bases map to TRBD1. This CDR3 has 20 residues. V lost 3 bases and J lost 0; bases outside the gene matches: 14. Germline CDR1 MDHEN, CDR2 SYDVKM. The CDR3 DNA sequence: TGTGCCAGCAGTTTGTTCACCGGGACAGCTTACAGCTCCTATAATTCACCCCTCCACTTT. It is translated as CASSLFTGTAYSSYNSPLHF.

V and J are TRBV5-4 and TRBJ2-1; 11 nucleotides agree with TRBD2. V lost 1 base and J lost 8; bases outside the gene matches: 5. The CDR3 is 15 residues long. Per germline, CDR1 SGHNT and CDR2 YYREEE (reference sequence). CDR3 nucleotide sequence: TGTGCCAGCAGCTTGCTAGCGGGAGGATCCTATGAGCAGTTCTTC. It encodes CASSLLAGGSYEQFF.

This clone appeared a few times. V gene TRBV6-4 combines with J gene TRBJ2-5, with a tentative D call TRBD2 (5 bases). With 2 bases removed from V and 5 bases from J, the gap between germline ends came to 9 bases. CDR1 and CDR2 from the germline V gene are MRHNA and SNTAGT. This CDR3 has 13 residues. The CDR3 reads CASSDGLGETQYF. CDR3 DNA: TGTGCCAGCAGTGACGGACTGGGGGAGACCCAGTACTTC.

The CDR3, as DNA: TGTGCCACCGGGGGGGGACTGGACCAAGAGACCCAGTACTTC. This gives the protein CATGGGLDQETQYF. The chain has TRBV24-1 and TRBJ2-5, with TRBD2 matching over 7 bases. This CDR3 is 14 amino acids long. In germline, CDR1 is KGHDR, CDR2 SFDVKD. The ends lost 9 bases at V and 0 bases at J; junction bases unmatched: 6.

The rearrangement uses TRBV30 and TRBJ1-1; D remains ambiguous. This CDR3 contains 12 residues. The V end lost 8 bases, the J end lost 2 bases, and 12 bases lay between the germline ends. The germline CDR1 and CDR2 sequences are GTSNPN and SVGIG (reference sequence). In DNA form, the CDR3 reads TGTGCCCTCACCGGGGAAAACACTGAAGCTTTCTTT. This codes for CALTGENTEAFF.

Note on this clone: Mismatch with germline at one junction end may stem from a read error. The rearrangement uses TRBV20-1 and TRBJ2-1; TRBD2 might be the D (6 bases). The CDR3 has 10 amino acids. Germline CDR1 reads DFQATT; CDR2 reads SNEGSKA (reference sequence). CDR3 protein: CSAKARGVIF. CDR3 DNA sequence: TGCAGTGCTAAGGCGCGGGGAGTGATCTTC.

This clone was observed a few times. CDR3 DNA sequence: TGTGCCAGCAGTGACAGGTCCACCAGGGGGACAAATCAGCCCCAGCATTTT. Its translation: CASSDRSTRGTNQPQHF. This chain links TRBV6-1 with TRBJ1-5, with TRBD1 identical over 7 bases. The ends lost 3 bases at V and 4 bases at J; junction bases unmatched: 12. Germline values: CDR1 MNHNS, CDR2 SASEGT. The CDR3 extends over 17 amino acids.